The subject of this entry is one TCR beta chain. V dropped 2 bases and J dropped 4; count of bases not matched to a gene: 10. The germline V gene encodes CDR1 SGHTA and CDR2 FQGTGA. The CDR3 has 16 amino acids. These data come from a study of blood T cell repertoires in COVID-19. Background on the study: Sites across the United States, Italy and Spain contributed samples from acute and convalescent COVID-19.

The method was immunoSEQ multiplex PCR; TCRdb's version includes in-frame clones alone and lacks a portion of them. The data show some 150,000 clones, with approximately 85% seen just once and around 1.2% held by the top ten. This chain links TRBV7-3 with TRBJ2-5; 7 bases agree with TRBD2. The sample taken for sequencing was peripheral blood. This TCR derives from a man in his 60s who had recovered from COVID-19. CDR3 DNA sequence: TGTGCCAGCAGCTTAGGACGGGGGGTATCCAGAGAGACCCAGTACTTC. Encoded protein: CASSLGRGVSRETQYF.